The 32 T cell receptor beta chains presented below share a single source sample, sequenced in a study of PD-1 blockade in mismatch repair-deficient tumors. Sequencing used immunoSEQ multiplex PCR; TCRdb keeps in-frame clones, though not all of them. The table records some 84,000 clones, about 85% of them present only once. This material consisted of peripheral blood, taken 12 weeks after starting pembrolizumab. The receptors originated from an adult with mismatch repair-deficient cancer.

This chain uses TRBV30 with TRBJ1-1; tentative D call: TRBD1 (6 bases). V shed 3 bases and J shed 3 bases, with 11 bases lying between them. The CDR3 runs 13 residues. Per germline, CDR1 GTSNPN and CDR2 SVGIG (reference sequence). The CDR3 loop is CAWSRGRDTEAFF. The DNA of the CDR3 is TGTGCCTGGAGCAGGGGAAGGGACACTGAAGCTTTCTTT.

This clone turned up a few times. The chain combines TRBV7-3 with TRBJ2-7; 11 bases align to TRBD2. V trimming: 0 bases; J trimming: 7 bases; junction bases outside the gene matches: 11. Per the germline V gene, CDR1 is SGHTA and CDR2 is FQGTGA. The CDR3 is 17 residues long. This CDR3 reads CASSLTDSGRAPWEQYF. In DNA, the CDR3 is TGTGCCAGCAGCTTAACGGATAGCGGGAGGGCCCCGTGGGAGCAGTACTTC.

For the CDR3, the DNA is TGTGCCAGCCGCGACCTAGCGGGAGGGCGAGCAGATACGCAGTATTTT. Its translation: CASRDLAGGRADTQYF. V and J are TRBV11-2 and TRBJ2-3, with 12 nucleotides matching TRBD2. The ends lost 8 bases at V and 4 bases at J; junction bases unmatched: 10. The germline V gene encodes CDR1 SGHAT and CDR2 FQNNGV. The CDR3 has 16 amino acids.

The table lists this clone with a few counts. The CDR3 is CASSRGYEQYF. DNA of the CDR3: TGTGCCAGCTCTCGAGGCTACGAGCAGTACTTC. This chain connects TRBV21-1 to TRBJ2-7; TRBD2 was called by the table and not checked on the DNA. TRBV21-1 constitutes a pseudogene. CDR3 length: 11 amino acids.

The rearrangement joins TRBV5-5 to TRBJ2-1; D is possibly TRBD1 (5 bases). Germline V CDR1 and CDR2: SGHKS, YYEKEE (reference sequence). The V gene lost 0 bases and the J gene lost 0 bases, with 13 bases spanning the gap. The CDR3 spans 17 residues. The CDR3 DNA reads as TGTGCCAGCAGCTTGGGGACACCTGTCGTCTCCTACAATGAGCAGTTCTTC. Amino acid sequence: CASSLGTPVVSYNEQFF.

The V and J genes are TRBV6-4 and TRBJ1-1; D unresolved. V shed 4 bases and J shed 1 base, with 7 bases lying between them. Germline CDR1 is MRHNA and CDR2 is SNTAGT. CDR3 length equals 13 residues. The CDR3 sequence is CASSVEGNTEAFF. The CDR3 DNA follows: TGTGCCAGCAGTGTCGAGGGGAACACTGAAGCTTTCTTT.

The rearrangement uses TRBV4-1 and TRBJ1-5, with TRBD1 as a possible D gene (5 bases). The CDR3 totals 17 residues. Trimming cost V 1 base and J 5 bases, with 18 bases left between them. Germline CDR1 and CDR2: MGHRA and YSYEKL. The DNA for the CDR3 is TGCGCCAGCAGCCAAGTTCCCGGGAGAGGGACCTATCAGCCCCAGCATTTT. Translating gives CASSQVPGRGTYQPQHF.

This chain joins TRBV7-2 and TRBJ2-5, with TRBD2 matching 9 bases. Germline assignment: CDR1 SGHTA and CDR2 FQGNSA. The CDR3 covers 14 residues. The V gene end was trimmed by 3 bases and the J gene end by 6 bases; junction bases not matched to a gene: 5. The CDR3 sequence is CASSFSGSIKTQYF. The CDR3, as DNA: TGTGCCAGCAGCTTTAGCGGGAGCATTAAGACCCAGTACTTC.

This rearrangement joins TRBV18 to TRBJ2-7, with D possibly being TRBD1 (7 bases). The CDR3 runs to 13 residues. The V gene lost 3 bases and the J gene lost 6 bases, with 12 bases spanning the gap. CDR1 and CDR2 (germline): KGHSH, LQKENI. The CDR3 sequence: CASSPTGDSEQYF. The CDR3 DNA is TGTGCCAGCTCACCGACGGGGGACAGCGAGCAGTACTTC.

The chain is built from TRBV7-9 and TRBJ2-1, with 7 positions matching TRBD2. Germline loops: CDR1 SEHNR, CDR2 FQNEAQ (reference sequence). The CDR3 consists of 14 residues. Trimming removed 6 bases from V and 7 bases from J; junction bases left unmatched: 9. The CDR3 sequence is CASRREAGVNEQFF. The CDR3 DNA is TGTGCCAGCAGGAGAGAGGCGGGAGTGAATGAGCAGTTCTTC.

The rearrangement links TRBV7-9 to TRBJ1-2, with D uncertain. Germline CDR1 and CDR2: SEHNR and FQNEAQ (reference sequence). V was trimmed by 3 bases and J by 0 bases, leaving 8 bases between them. The CDR3 extends over 14 amino acids. The CDR3 DNA sequence: TGTGCCAGCAGCTTTGGCCCTTCTAACTATGGCTACACCTTC. Amino acids: CASSFGPSNYGYTF.

This chain connects TRBV9 to TRBJ2-7; no firm D call. The CDR3 is 14 residues long. The germline V and J ends were trimmed by 0 bases and 2 bases, with 9 bases remaining between them. CDR1 is SGDLS, CDR2 YYNGEE, per germline. This CDR3 reads CASSVGDSTYEQYF. In DNA form, the CDR3 reads TGTGCCAGCAGCGTAGGAGACTCAACCTACGAGCAGTACTTC.

The chain has TRBV11-2 and TRBJ2-1, with D hard to call. CDR3 length: 11 residues. Trimming took 5 bases from V and 8 from J, leaving 7 bases between them. Germline values: CDR1 SGHAT, CDR2 FQNNGV. The CDR3 DNA is TGTGCCAGCAGCCCCGGGTATGAGCAGTTCTTC. Encoded protein: CASSPGYEQFF.

The CDR3 DNA follows: TGCAGCGTTTGTCAGGGGTTTGACGAGCAGTACTTC. Translation gives CSVCQGFDEQYF. The chain uses TRBV29-1 and TRBJ2-7; D is perhaps TRBD1 (6 bases). Germline V gene data show CDR1 as SQVTM and CDR2 as ANQGSEA. This CDR3 has 12 amino acids. Trimming removed 5 bases from V and 5 bases from J, with 13 bases in between.

The genes are TRBV4-2 and TRBJ2-3; 15 bases align to TRBD2. Germline CDR1 LGHNA, CDR2 YNFKEQ. The junction had 9 bases not matched to a gene; V was cut back by 5 bases and J by 9 bases. The CDR3 covers 16 residues. The CDR3 sequence is CASSSTGLAGGSTQYF. In nucleotides, the CDR3 is TGTGCCAGCAGCTCAACGGGACTAGCGGGAGGAAGCACGCAGTATTTT.

This chain joins TRBV11-2 and TRBJ2-6; the match to TRBD2 covers 9 bases. V lost 6 bases to trimming and J lost 4 bases; unmatched junction nucleotides: 13. The CDR3 sequence is 18 residues long. Germline CDR1 SGHAT, CDR2 FQNNGV. DNA of the CDR3: TGTGCCAGCAGGTCAATAGCGGGAGCGGTGGGGGGGGCCAACGTCCTGACTTTC. Translation gives CASRSIAGAVGGANVLTF.

The V gene is TRBV5-1, the J gene TRBJ1-2; D not resolved. The CDR3 loop spans 13 amino acids. V was shortened by 0 bases and J by 8 bases, with 11 bases between the two germline ends. The germline V gene has CDR1 SGHRS and CDR2 YFSETQ. CDR3: CASSLAETGGYTF. For the CDR3, the DNA is TGCGCCAGCAGCTTGGCCGAGACCGGGGGCTACACCTTC.

The chain joins TRBV5-1 to TRBJ2-2, with 8 bases fitting TRBD2. There are 15 residues in the CDR3. The germline V gene has CDR1 SGHRS and CDR2 YFSETQ. Trimming at V came to 3 bases and at J to 1 base, leaving 2 bases not matched to a gene. Written as DNA, the CDR3 is TGCGCCAGCAGCTGGAGCGGGAGGAACACCGGGGAGCTGTTTTTT. Its protein product is CASSWSGRNTGELFF.

The chain uses TRBV27 and TRBJ1-5; 7 nucleotides line up with TRBD1. V was clipped by 6 bases and J by 7 bases; unmatched bases: 12. Germline lookup yields CDR1 MNHEY and CDR2 SMNVEV (reference sequence). This CDR3 region has 15 residues. CDR3: CASRGGTDPGQPQHF. The CDR3 coding sequence is TGTGCCAGCAGGGGTGGGACAGACCCGGGGCAGCCCCAGCATTTT.

V usage is TRBV25-1 and J usage is TRBJ1-2; D may be TRBD1 (5 bases). Germline V gives CDR1 MGHDK, CDR2 SYGVNS. The CDR3 is 13 amino acids. V was cut by 6 bases and J by 8 bases, with 16 bases left in between. In nucleotides, the CDR3 is TGTGCCAGCAGCCCTCGAGGGGTTGGGGGCTACACCTTC. Amino acids: CASSPRGVGGYTF.

The rearrangement links TRBV7-2 to TRBJ2-7, with D hard to call. CDR1 and CDR2 (germline): SGHTA, FQGNSA. The CDR3 covers 15 residues. V was pared by 5 bases and J by 4 bases, with 18 bases between. The CDR3 here is CASSPFGQALYEQYF. DNA for the CDR3: TGTGCCAGCAGCCCGTTCGGGCAGGCCTTATACGAGCAGTACTTC.

V usage is TRBV2 and J usage is TRBJ2-3; perhaps TRBD1 as D (6 bases). Germline CDR1 is SNHLY and CDR2 is FYNNEI. Trimming shortened V by 5 bases and J by 2 bases, and 14 bases separated the two germline ends. The CDR3 extends over 15 amino acids. CDR3 residues: CASSPRDTTTDTQYF. The CDR3 nucleotides are TGTGCCAGCAGTCCGAGGGACACAACCACAGATACGCAGTATTTT.

V gene TRBV9 combines with J gene TRBJ2-3; no clear D gene. Trimming removed 0 bases at V and 5 bases at J, with 10 bases between. CDR3 length: 14 amino acids. The germline CDR1 and CDR2 sequences are SGDLS and YYNGEE. CDR3 DNA sequence: TGTGCCAGCAGCGTAGTTGGAGACTTAGATACGCAGTATTTT. Its translation: CASSVVGDLDTQYF.

This chain joins TRBV29-1 and TRBJ2-1; perhaps TRBD1 as D (5 bases). CDR3 length: 12 residues. The germline V gene has CDR1 SQVTM and CDR2 ANQGSEA. Between the trimmed V and J ends, which lost 6 bases and 9 bases, there was a span of 15 bases. The CDR3 region is CSVQGPPGEQFF. The CDR3 DNA is TGCAGCGTGCAGGGCCCCCCCGGTGAGCAGTTCTTC.

J is TRBJ2-2 and V is TRBV11-2; D uncertain. Trimming removed 8 bases at V and 7 bases at J, with 14 bases between. This CDR3 region has 13 residues. The germline gives CDR1 SGHAT, CDR2 FQNNGV. The CDR3 DNA reads TGTGCCAGCGCGGCTTGGGATCGCGGGGAGCTGTTTTTT. Translation gives CASAAWDRGELFF.

The V call is TRBV7-8, the J call TRBJ2-1, with D possibly being TRBD2 (6 bases). V was pared by 4 bases and J by 9 bases, with 16 bases between. The CDR3 is made up of 14 amino acids. In germline, CDR1 is SGHVS, CDR2 FQNEAQ. CDR3 sequence: CASSSRESRSEQFF. CDR3 sequence (DNA): TGTGCCAGCAGCTCCCGGGAGTCCCGGAGTGAGCAGTTCTTC.

This CDR3 reads CASIPRAMVYGYTF. DNA of the CDR3: TGTGCCAGCATCCCGCGAGCAATGGTCTATGGCTACACCTTC. The chain combines TRBV5-8 with TRBJ1-2; D is unresolved. The CDR3 spans 14 residues. V lost 6 bases and J 4 bases, leaving 16 bases between the germline ends. The germline CDR1 and CDR2 sequences are SGHTS and YDEGEE.

The chain uses TRBV27 and TRBJ2-1, with 7 bases matching TRBD1. Germline CDR1 and CDR2: MNHEY and SMNVEV (reference sequence). J gave up 7 bases and V 4 bases, and 7 bases lay outside the gene matches. The CDR3 covers 14 residues. The CDR3 region is CASSYSRGHNEQFF. The CDR3 DNA sequence: TGTGCCAGCAGTTACTCGAGGGGGCATAATGAGCAGTTCTTC.

V and J are TRBV19 and TRBJ1-5; 7 bases line up with TRBD1. The CDR3 runs 14 residues. Germline trimming cut 5 bases from V and 8 bases from J; bases unmatched to any gene: 9. Germline values: CDR1 LNHDA, CDR2 SQIVND (reference sequence). For the CDR3, the DNA is TGTGCCAGTAGTCCAACAGGGGCGAGGGAGCCCCAGCATTTT. This sequence encodes CASSPTGAREPQHF.

The gene calls are TRBV9 and TRBJ2-7; 7 nucleotides align to TRBD1. CDR3 length: 17 amino acids. Per the germline V gene, CDR1 is SGDLS and CDR2 is YYNGEE. V gave up 4 bases and J gave up 0 bases; unmatched junction bases: 13. The CDR3: CASSTHPSGQSSYEQYF. The CDR3 region has the DNA TGTGCCAGCAGCACCCACCCGTCGGGACAGTCCTCCTACGAGCAGTACTTC.

This clone was found once. The chain uses TRBV5-1 and TRBJ2-3; TRBD2 matches at 7 bases. With V trimmed by 4 bases and J by 3 bases, 8 bases remained unmatched. The germline V gene encodes CDR1 SGHRS and CDR2 YFSETQ. The CDR3 is made up of 15 amino acids. This CDR3 is CASSAWWGGTDTQYF. DNA of the CDR3: TGCGCCAGCAGCGCCTGGTGGGGGGGGACAGATACGCAGTATTTT. Combining the CDR3 with reference TRBV5-1 and TRBJ2-3 gives the whole variable domain KAGVTQTPRYLIKTRGQQVTLSCSPISGHRSVSWYQQTPGQGLQFLFEYFSETQRNKGNFPGRFSGRQFSNSRSEMNVSTLELGDSALYLCASSAWWGGTDTQYFGPGTRLTVL.

J is TRBJ1-1 and V is TRBV11-3; tentatively, D is TRBD1 (5 bases). The germline V gene encodes CDR1 SGHNT and CDR2 YENEEA. The CDR3 has 14 residues. Trimming stripped 5 bases from V and 6 bases from J, with 16 bases between. Written as DNA, the CDR3 is TGTGCCAGCAGCCCCTCGGGGGTTATATCTGAAGCTTTCTTT. This encodes CASSPSGVISEAFF.